The 3 T cell receptor beta chains below were found in one sample sequenced in a study of CD8+ T cells in alopecia areata. Isolated RNA was reverse transcribed into cDNA used as the sequencing template. Here immunoSEQ multiplex PCR was the method, and the copy in TCRdb shows in-frame clones only, minus some. The sample contains more than 100,000 clones, approximately 90% of which appear only once. Described treatment: oral pan-JAK inhibitor, 5-10 mg twice daily. The sample in question was CD8+ T cells sorted from blood, obtained at roughly week 30, from a patient treated with tofacitinib. The receptors shown here come from a human donor with alopecia areata.

This clone was observed a single time. Sequence at one end of the junction differs from germline and may be a read error. The V and J genes are TRBV5-6 and TRBJ2-7, with a weak D call TRBD1 (5 bases). Per the germline V gene, CDR1 is SGHDT and CDR2 is YYEEEE. The CDR3 is 13 amino acids. Here the CDR3 reads CASSSQGHQAPHF. The CDR3 nucleotides read TGTGCCAGCAGCTCGCAGGGTCACCAAGCCCCGCACTTC.

The chain recombines TRBV29-1 with TRBJ2-2, with D possibly TRBD2 on 6 matching bases. The V and J ends lost 7 bases and 6 bases respectively, with 15 bases between them. Germline assignment: CDR1 SQVTM and CDR2 ANQGSEA. The CDR3 runs 13 residues. The CDR3 reads CSARGREAGELFF. The CDR3 bases are TGCAGCGCCCGCGGCAGGGAGGCCGGGGAGCTGTTTTTT.

This chain links TRBV7-9 with TRBJ2-1; D is undetermined. This CDR3 spans 10 amino acids. Between the trimmed V and J ends, which lost 4 bases and 7 bases, there was a span of 2 bases. Germline values: CDR1 SEHNR, CDR2 FQNEAQ (reference sequence). CDR3 amino acids: CASSSNEQFF. The DNA of the CDR3 is TGTGCCAGCAGCTCTAATGAGCAGTTCTTC.